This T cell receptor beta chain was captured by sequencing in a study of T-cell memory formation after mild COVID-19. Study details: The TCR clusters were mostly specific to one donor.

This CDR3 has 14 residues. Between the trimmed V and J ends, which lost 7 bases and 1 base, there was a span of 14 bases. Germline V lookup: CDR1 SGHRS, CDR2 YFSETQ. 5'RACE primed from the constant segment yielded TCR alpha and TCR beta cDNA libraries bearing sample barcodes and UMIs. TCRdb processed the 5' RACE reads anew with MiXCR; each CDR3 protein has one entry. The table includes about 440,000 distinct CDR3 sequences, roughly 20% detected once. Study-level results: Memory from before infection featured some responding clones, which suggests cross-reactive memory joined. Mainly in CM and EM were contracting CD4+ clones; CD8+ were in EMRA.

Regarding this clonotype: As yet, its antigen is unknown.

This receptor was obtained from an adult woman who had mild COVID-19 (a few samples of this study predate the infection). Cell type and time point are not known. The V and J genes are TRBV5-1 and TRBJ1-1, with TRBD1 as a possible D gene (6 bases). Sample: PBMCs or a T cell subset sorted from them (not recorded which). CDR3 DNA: TGCGCCAGCTCCCGGGGGCGGACGAACACTGAAGCTTTCTTT. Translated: CASSRGRTNTEAFF.